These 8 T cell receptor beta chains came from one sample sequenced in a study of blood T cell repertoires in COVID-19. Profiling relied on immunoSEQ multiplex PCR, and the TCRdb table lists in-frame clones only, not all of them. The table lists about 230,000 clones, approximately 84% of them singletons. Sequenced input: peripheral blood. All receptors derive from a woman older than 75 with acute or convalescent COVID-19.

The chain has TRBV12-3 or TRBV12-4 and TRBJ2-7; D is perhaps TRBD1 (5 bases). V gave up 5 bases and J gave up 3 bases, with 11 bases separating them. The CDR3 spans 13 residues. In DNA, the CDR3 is TGTGCCAGCAGTCAAAGCAGGGTCTACGAGCAGTACTTC. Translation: CASSQSRVYEQYF.

Written as DNA, the CDR3 is TGTGCCAGCAGCTTAGGCGGGAGCGTCACCGGGGAGCTGTTTTTT. Protein product: CASSLGGSVTGELFF. V usage is TRBV11-1 and J usage is TRBJ2-2; 7 positions match TRBD2. Germline assignment: CDR1 SGHAT and CDR2 FQDESV (reference sequence). This CDR3 comprises 15 residues. V trimming: 1 base; J trimming: 4 bases; junction bases outside the gene matches: 3.

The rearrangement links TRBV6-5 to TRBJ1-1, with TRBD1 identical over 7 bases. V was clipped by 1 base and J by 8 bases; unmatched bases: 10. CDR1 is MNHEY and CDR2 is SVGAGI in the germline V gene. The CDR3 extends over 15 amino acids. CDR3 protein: CASSYFHTGEGEAFF. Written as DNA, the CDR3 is TGTGCCAGCAGTTACTTCCATACAGGGGAAGGAGAAGCTTTCTTT.

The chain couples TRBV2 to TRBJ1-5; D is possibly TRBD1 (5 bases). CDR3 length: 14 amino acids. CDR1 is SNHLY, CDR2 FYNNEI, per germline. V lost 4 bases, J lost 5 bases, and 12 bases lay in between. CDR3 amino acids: CASSVVTADQPQHF. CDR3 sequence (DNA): TGTGCCAGCAGTGTGGTGACAGCCGATCAGCCCCAGCATTTT. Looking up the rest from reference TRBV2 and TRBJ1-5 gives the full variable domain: EPEVTQTPSHQVTQMGQEVILRCVPISNHLYFYWYRQILGQKVEFLVSFYNNEISEKSEIFDDQFSVERPDGSNFTLKIRSTKLEDSAMYFCASSVVTADQPQHFGDGTRLSIL.

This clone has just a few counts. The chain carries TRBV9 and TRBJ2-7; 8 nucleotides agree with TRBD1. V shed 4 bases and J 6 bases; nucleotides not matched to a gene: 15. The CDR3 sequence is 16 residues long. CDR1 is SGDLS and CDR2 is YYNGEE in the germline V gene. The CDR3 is CASSPKHAGQGSEQYF. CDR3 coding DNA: TGTGCCAGCAGCCCCAAACATGCAGGACAGGGATCCGAGCAGTACTTC.

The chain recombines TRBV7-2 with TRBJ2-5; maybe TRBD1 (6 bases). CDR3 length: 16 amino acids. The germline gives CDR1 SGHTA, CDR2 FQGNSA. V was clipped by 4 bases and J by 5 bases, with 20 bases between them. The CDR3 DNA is TGTGCCAGCAGCTCTAACAGGGAACCACCTTACGAGACCCAGTACTTC. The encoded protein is CASSSNREPPYETQYF.

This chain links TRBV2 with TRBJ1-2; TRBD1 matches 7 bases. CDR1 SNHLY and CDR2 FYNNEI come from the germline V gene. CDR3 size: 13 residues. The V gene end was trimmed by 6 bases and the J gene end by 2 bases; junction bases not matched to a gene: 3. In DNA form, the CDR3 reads TGTGCCAGCAGGGTAGGGGGCAACTATGGCTACACCTTC. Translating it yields CASRVGGNYGYTF.

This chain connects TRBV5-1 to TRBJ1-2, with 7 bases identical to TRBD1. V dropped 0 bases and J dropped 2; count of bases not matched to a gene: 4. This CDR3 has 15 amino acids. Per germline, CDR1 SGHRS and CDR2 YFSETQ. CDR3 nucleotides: TGCGCCAGCAGCTTGGTTACAGGGGAGAACTATGGCTACACCTTC. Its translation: CASSLVTGENYGYTF.